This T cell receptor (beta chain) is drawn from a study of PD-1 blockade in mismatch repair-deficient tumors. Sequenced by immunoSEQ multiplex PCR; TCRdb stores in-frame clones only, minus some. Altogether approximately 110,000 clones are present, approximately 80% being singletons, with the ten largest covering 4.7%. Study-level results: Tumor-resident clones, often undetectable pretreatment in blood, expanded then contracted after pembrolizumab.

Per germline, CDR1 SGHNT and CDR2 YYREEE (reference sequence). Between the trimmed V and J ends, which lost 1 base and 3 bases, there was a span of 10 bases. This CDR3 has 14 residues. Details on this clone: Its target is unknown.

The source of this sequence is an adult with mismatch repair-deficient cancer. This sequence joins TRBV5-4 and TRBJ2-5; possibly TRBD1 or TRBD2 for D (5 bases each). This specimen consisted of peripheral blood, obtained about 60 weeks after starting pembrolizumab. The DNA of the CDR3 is TGTGCCAGCAGCTTGATCGGGGCTAAAGAGACCCAGTACTTC. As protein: CASSLIGAKETQYF. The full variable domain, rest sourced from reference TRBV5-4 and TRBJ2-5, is ETGVTQSPTHLIKTRGQQVTLRCSSQSGHNTVSWYQQALGQGPQFIFQYYREEENGRGNFPPRFSGLQFPNYSSELNVNALELDDSALYLCASSLIGAKETQYFGPGTRLLVL.